This T cell receptor beta chain stems from a study of monozygotic twins with cystic fibrosis (dated by TCRdb to 2020 to 2023). Some background on the complete study: Roughly 2.8 micrograms of fragmented DNA went through roughly 15 PCR cycles to produce barcoded libraries. To assess genetic influence on V and J gene usage, the study compared TCR beta repertoires within and across 16 monozygotic twin pairs with cystic fibrosis. Ten female and six male twin pairs, aged about 2.0 to 36.4 years (median approximately 9.5 years) and mostly children and adolescents, were included in the cohort. Twins were ranked among 1,000 or so cohort participants for weight-for-height and FEVPerc (FEV1 disease centile) on the day of blood sampling. Data for three of the twin pairs had been reported earlier in a different context.

What the authors observed across the whole study: Simpson clonality tended to be low (median about 0.0095), which suggests a naive-dominated repertoire, although clonality was higher in the most severely affected patients. Significantly higher nucleotide-identical clonotype sharing was observed within monozygotic CF twin pairs than between unrelated CF individuals (P = 0.000026, Mann-Whitney). The cohort was small, and no association was found between shared CDR3 numbers and age, concordance or disease severity. In 13 of 16 pairs, V gene usage most closely resembled the co-twin's, and the same held for J usage in 8 of 16 pairs, a pattern suggesting genetic constraints.

The twin pairs came from the European Cystic Fibrosis Twin and Sibling Study Cohort, which recruited patients from 150 or so CF clinics across 14 European countries. Both zygosity and CFTR genotype were checked in-house, and zygosity was tested with multiplex PCR across nine short tandem repeat loci. Peripheral blood was sampled from each twin, with clinical parameters recorded on the day of blood sampling. Genomic DNA was isolated from peripheral blood cells with phenol/chloroform and kept in TE buffer at 4 degrees C. The germline V gene (reference sequence) provides CDR1 MNHNY and CDR2 SVGAGI. The CDR3 runs 15 amino acids, cysteine and phenylalanine included. The entry retains the CDR3 DNA only, 45 bases that are in frame from base 1. V loses 5 bases, J loses 3 bases, and the germline ends lie 16 bases apart. Following the manufacturer's instructions, the researchers used the immunoSEQ immune profiling system to amplify TCR beta CDR3 regions via multiplex PCR. An Illumina NextSeq system was used to carry out the sequencing. As for the authors' bioinformatics: The immunoSEQ Analyzer platform handled processing of the sequence data, and clonality was calculated by taking the square root of Simpson's index of productive rearrangements. V and J usage similarity was measured by Jensen-Shannon distance, and CDR3 generation probabilities were computed with OLGA. Shared CDR3 sequences were searched in the immuneACCESS database (August 2020) and in VDJdb (December 2020). Held by TCRdb, this immuneACCESS table contains in-frame sequences only and omits some clones. Under half of the omission traces to an unresolved V gene where checked; the cause of the rest is unknown. V and J calls and clone size are copied from that table; D and trimming were computed from the DNA. In all, the sample holds 34,000 or so clones, and around 90% of those were seen once. The top ten hold approximately 0.19% of the sample.

In regard to this clone: The antigen this receptor binds is unknown. No qualities accompany the bases; no much larger clone lies one base away.

The source material was blood. The rearranged segments are TRBV6-6 and TRBJ1-1; tentative D gene TRBD1, with 5 bases matching. The origin of this receptor is a boy aged 2 to 10 with cystic fibrosis. The CDR3 in this case is CASSRPLQGDTEAFF. The DNA reads TGTGCCAGCAGTCGCCCGCTCCAGGGCGACACTGAAGCTTTCTTT.